Each of the 2 T cell receptor beta chains below was sequenced from the same sample in a study of cytomegalovirus exposure and HLA in healthy donors. Amplification used 60 Vbeta primers and 13 Jbeta primers. TCRdb's table, derived via immunoSEQ multiplex PCR, lists solely in-frame clones and lacks some. The data hold 120,000 or so clones, with more than 15% observed a single time. The sample comprised PBMCs. These receptors all stem from a female donor in good health and CMV-seropositive.

This rearrangement joins TRBV5-1 to TRBJ1-4; TRBD1 matches 9 bases. Germline CDR1 SGHRS, CDR2 YFSETQ. CDR3 length equals 15 residues. V lost 4 bases, J lost 3 bases, and 4 bases stayed unmatched. CDR3 coding DNA: TGCGCCAGCAGCAGCACAGGGGGCTCTAATGAAAAACTGTTTTTT. Its protein is CASSSTGGSNEKLFF.

In this sample, this clone turned up a few times. The CDR3 sequence is CASSVGGADGYTF. Written as DNA, the CDR3 is TGTGCCAGCAGCGTGGGAGGCGCTGATGGCTACACCTTC. The chain is built from TRBV9 and TRBJ1-2; D unclear. The germline CDR1 and CDR2 sequences are SGDLS and YYNGEE. The CDR3 contains 13 residues. Trimming left V 2 bases short and J 6 bases short, with 11 bases between.